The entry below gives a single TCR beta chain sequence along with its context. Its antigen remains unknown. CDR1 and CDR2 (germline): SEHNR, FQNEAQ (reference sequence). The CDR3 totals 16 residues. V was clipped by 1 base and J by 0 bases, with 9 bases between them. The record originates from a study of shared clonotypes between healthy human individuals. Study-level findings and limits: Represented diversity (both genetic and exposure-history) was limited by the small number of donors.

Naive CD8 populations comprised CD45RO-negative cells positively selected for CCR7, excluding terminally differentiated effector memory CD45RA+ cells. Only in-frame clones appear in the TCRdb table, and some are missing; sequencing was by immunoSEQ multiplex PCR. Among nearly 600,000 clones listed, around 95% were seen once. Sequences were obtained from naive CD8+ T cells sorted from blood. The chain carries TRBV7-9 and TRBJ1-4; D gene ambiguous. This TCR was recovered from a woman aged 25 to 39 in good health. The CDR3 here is CASSLDGLATNEKLFF. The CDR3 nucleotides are TGTGCCAGCAGCTTAGACGGACTGGCAACTAATGAAAAACTGTTTTTT.